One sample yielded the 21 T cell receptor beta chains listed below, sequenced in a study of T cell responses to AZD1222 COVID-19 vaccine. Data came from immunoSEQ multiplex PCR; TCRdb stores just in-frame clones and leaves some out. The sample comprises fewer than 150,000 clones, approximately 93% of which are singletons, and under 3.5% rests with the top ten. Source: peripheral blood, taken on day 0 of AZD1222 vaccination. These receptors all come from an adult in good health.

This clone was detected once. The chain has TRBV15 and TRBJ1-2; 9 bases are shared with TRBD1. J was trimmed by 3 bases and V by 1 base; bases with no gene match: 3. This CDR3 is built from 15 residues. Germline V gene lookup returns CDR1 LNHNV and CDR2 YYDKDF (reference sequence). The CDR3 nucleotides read TGTGCCACCAGCAGAGGGGGGACAGGGCACTATGGCTACACCTTC. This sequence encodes CATSRGGTGHYGYTF.

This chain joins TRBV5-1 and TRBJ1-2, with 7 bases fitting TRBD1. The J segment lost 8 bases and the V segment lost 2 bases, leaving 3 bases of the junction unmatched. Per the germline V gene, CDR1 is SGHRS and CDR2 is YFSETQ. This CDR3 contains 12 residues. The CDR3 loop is CASSLNRGGYTF. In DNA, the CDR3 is TGCGCCAGCAGCTTAAACAGGGGAGGCTACACCTTC.

CDR3 in DNA: TGTGCCTGGAGATCCACAGGGGACAGCTCACCCCTCCACTTT. Its translation is CAWRSTGDSSPLHF. The rearrangement links TRBV30 to TRBJ1-6, with 7 bases that match TRBD1. CDR1 is GTSNPN, CDR2 SVGIG, per germline (reference sequence). After removal of 3 bases from V and 10 bases from J, the junction contained 9 bases not matched to a gene. The CDR3 covers 14 residues. Looking up the rest from reference TRBV30 and TRBJ1-6 gives the full variable domain: SQTIHQWPATLVQPVGSPLSLECTVEGTSNPNLYWYRQAAGRGLQLLFYSVGIGQISSEVPQNLSASRPQDRQFILSSKKLLLSDSGFYLCAWRSTGDSSPLHFGNGTRLTVT.

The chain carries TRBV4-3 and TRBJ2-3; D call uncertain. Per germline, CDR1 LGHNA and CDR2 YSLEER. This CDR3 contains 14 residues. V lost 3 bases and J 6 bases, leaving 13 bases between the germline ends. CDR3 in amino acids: CASSHSPGVDTQYF. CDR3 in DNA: TGCGCCAGCAGCCACTCCCCCGGCGTGGATACGCAGTATTTT.

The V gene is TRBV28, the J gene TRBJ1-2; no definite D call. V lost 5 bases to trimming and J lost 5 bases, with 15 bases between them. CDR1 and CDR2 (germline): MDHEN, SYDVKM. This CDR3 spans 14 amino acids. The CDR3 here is CASSRLSALYGYTF. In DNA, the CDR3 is TGTGCCAGCAGTCGCCTATCTGCCTTGTATGGCTACACCTTC.

In nucleotides, the CDR3 is TGTGCCAGCAGTTTTACAGGGGGCGGCTATGGCTACACCTTC. Translated: CASSFTGGGYGYTF. The chain combines TRBV6-6 with TRBJ1-2; 9 nucleotides line up with TRBD1. V shed 4 bases and J 4 bases; nucleotides not matched to a gene: 4. This CDR3 spans 14 amino acids. Germline lookup yields CDR1 MNHNY and CDR2 SVGAGI (reference sequence).

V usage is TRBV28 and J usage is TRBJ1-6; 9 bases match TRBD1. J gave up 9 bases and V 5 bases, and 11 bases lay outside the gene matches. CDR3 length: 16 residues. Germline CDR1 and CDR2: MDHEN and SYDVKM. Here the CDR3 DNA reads TGTGCCAGCAGTACAACAGGGGGCCGGGGCGGTTCACCCCTCCACTTT. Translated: CASSTTGGRGGSPLHF.

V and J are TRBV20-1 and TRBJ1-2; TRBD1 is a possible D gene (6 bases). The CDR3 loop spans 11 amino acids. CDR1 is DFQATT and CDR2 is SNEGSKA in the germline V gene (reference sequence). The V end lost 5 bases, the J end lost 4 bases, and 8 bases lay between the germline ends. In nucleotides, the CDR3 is TGCAGTGCTGACAGGCCCTATGGCTACACCTTC. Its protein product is CSADRPYGYTF.

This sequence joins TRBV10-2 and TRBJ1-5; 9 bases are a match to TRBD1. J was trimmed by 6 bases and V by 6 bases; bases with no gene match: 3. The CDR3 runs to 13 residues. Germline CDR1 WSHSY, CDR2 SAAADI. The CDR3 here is CASRGQGTQPQHF. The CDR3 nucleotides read TGCGCCAGCAGGGGACAGGGAACTCAGCCCCAGCATTTT.

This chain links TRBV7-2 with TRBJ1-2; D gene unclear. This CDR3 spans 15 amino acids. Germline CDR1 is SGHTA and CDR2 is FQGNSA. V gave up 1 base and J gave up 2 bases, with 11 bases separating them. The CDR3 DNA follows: TGTGCCAGCAGCTTAGTATCGGACGGGAACTATGGCTACACCTTC. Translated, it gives CASSLVSDGNYGYTF.

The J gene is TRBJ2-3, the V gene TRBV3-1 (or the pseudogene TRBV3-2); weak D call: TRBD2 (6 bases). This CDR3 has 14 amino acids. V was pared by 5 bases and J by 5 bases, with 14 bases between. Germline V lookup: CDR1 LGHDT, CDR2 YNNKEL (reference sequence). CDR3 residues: CASSVAVLVDTQYF. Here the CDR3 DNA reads TGTGCCAGCAGCGTAGCGGTCCTAGTAGATACGCAGTATTTT.

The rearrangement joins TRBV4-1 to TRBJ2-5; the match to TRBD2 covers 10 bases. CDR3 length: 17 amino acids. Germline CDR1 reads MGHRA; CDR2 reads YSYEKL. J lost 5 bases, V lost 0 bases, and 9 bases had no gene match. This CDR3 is CASSQDYSSGSRETQYF. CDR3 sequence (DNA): TGCGCCAGCAGCCAAGATTATTCTAGCGGGAGTAGGGAGACCCAGTACTTC.

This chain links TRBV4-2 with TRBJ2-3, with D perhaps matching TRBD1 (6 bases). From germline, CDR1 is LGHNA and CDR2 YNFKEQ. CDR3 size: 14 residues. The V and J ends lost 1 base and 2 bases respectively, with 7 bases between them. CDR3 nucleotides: TGTGCCAGCAGCCAAGGGACAGACACAGATACGCAGTATTTT. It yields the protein CASSQGTDTDTQYF.

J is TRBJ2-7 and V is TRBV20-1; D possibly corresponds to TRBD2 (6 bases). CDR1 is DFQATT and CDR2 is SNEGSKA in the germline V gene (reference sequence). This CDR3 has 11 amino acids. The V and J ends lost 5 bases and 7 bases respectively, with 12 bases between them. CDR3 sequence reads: CSACPEGEQYF. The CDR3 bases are TGCAGTGCTTGTCCGGAGGGGGAGCAGTACTTC.

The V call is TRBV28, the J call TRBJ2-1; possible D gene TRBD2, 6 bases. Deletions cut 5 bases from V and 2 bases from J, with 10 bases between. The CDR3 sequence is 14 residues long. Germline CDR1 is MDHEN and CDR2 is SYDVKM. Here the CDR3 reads CASSQGLTYNEQFF. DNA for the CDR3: TGTGCCAGCAGTCAAGGACTAACCTACAATGAGCAGTTCTTC.

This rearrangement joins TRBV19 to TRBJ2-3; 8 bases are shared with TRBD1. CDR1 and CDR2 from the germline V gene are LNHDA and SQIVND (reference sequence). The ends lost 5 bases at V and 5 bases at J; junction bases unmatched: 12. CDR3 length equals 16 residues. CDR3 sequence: CASSLTGQAVKDTQYF. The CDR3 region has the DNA TGTGCCAGTAGTCTCACGGGACAGGCGGTGAAAGATACGCAGTATTTT.

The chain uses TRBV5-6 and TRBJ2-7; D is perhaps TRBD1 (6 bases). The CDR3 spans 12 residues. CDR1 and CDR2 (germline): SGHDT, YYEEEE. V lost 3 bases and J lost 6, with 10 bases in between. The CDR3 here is CASSSLGGEQYF. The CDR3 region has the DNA TGTGCCAGCAGCTCACTAGGGGGCGAGCAGTACTTC.

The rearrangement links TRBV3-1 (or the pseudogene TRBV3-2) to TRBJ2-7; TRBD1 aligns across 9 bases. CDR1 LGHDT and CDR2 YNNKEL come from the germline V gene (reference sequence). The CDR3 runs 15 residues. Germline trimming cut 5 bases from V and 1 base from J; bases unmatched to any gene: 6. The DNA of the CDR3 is TGTGCCAGCAGCTTTGGGACAGGGTCTTCCTACGAGCAGTACTTC. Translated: CASSFGTGSSYEQYF.

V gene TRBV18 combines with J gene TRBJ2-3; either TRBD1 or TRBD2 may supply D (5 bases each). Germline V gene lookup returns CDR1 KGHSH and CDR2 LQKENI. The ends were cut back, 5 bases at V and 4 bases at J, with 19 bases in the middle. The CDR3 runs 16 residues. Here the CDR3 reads CASSVGPLGSSDTQYF. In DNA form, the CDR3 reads TGTGCCAGCTCAGTGGGACCGCTCGGGTCATCAGATACGCAGTATTTT.

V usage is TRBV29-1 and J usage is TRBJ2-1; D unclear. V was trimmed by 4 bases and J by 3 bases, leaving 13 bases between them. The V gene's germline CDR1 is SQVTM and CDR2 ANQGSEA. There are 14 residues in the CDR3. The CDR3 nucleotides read TGCAGCGTTGGTAGGAAGGTCGACTACAATGAGCAGTTCTTC. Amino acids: CSVGRKVDYNEQFF.

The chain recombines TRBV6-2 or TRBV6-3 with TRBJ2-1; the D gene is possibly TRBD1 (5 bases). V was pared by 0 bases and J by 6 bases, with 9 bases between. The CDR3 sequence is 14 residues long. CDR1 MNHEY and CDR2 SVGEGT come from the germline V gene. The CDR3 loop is CASSYSAGSNEQFF. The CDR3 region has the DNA TGTGCCAGCAGTTACTCGGCAGGGTCCAATGAGCAGTTCTTC.